What follows are 29 T cell receptor beta chains derived from one specimen sequenced in a study of siplizumab effects on memory and regulatory T cells. Assay used: immunoSEQ multiplex PCR; TCRdb lists only in-frame clones, some missing. The sample carries approximately 70,000 clones, 75% to 95% recorded once. Specimen: CD8+ T cells sorted from blood. These receptors originate from a human donor in good health.

Comments on this clone: The same CDR3 also results from other DNA sequences found in this sample. The chain has TRBV5-1 and TRBJ2-7; 8 nucleotides align to TRBD1. Germline CDR1 reads SGHRS; CDR2 reads YFSETQ. V dropped 1 base and J dropped 4; count of bases not matched to a gene: 1. This CDR3 has 13 residues. The CDR3: CASSLTGGYEQYF. The CDR3 bases are TGCGCCAGCAGCTTGACAGGGGGTTACGAGCAGTACTTC. Supplemented by reference TRBV5-1 and TRBJ2-7, the full variable domain reads KAGVTQTPRYLIKTRGQQVTLSCSPISGHRSVSWYQQTPGQGLQFLFEYFSETQRNKGNFPGRFSGRQFSNSRSEMNVSTLELGDSALYLCASSLTGGYEQYFGPGTRLTVT.

The V call is TRBV7-9, the J call TRBJ2-7, with TRBD2 as a possible D gene (5 bases). The ends were cut back, 2 bases at V and 2 bases at J, with 16 bases in the middle. Germline values: CDR1 SEHNR, CDR2 FQNEAQ (reference sequence). The CDR3 runs 16 residues. The CDR3 loop is CASSLPPGISTYEQYF. Written as DNA, the CDR3 is TGTGCCAGCAGCTTACCCCCCGGGATCTCGACCTACGAGCAGTACTTC.

This sequence joins TRBV6-1 and TRBJ1-4, with D maybe TRBD1 (6 bases). Germline V gene lookup returns CDR1 MNHNS and CDR2 SASEGT. The CDR3 has 13 residues. Between the trimmed V and J ends, which lost 6 bases and 7 bases, there was a span of 12 bases. CDR3 sequence reads: CASRKGGLEKLFF. The CDR3, as DNA: TGTGCCAGCAGAAAGGGGGGCCTTGAAAAACTGTTTTTT.

In this sample, this clone turned up once. V usage is TRBV27 and J usage is TRBJ2-7, with D perhaps TRBD1 (5 bases). V lost 10 bases to trimming and J lost 5 bases, with 18 bases between them. Germline CDR1 and CDR2: MNHEY and SMNVEV (reference sequence). The CDR3 covers 13 residues. CDR3 in amino acids: CATGRQGINEQYF. The CDR3 region has the DNA TGTGCCACCGGCCGCCAGGGCATTAACGAGCAGTACTTC.

The chain joins TRBV6-1 to TRBJ2-2, with unresolved D. Trimming stripped 2 bases from V and 10 bases from J, with 17 bases between. CDR3 size: 15 residues. Germline values: CDR1 MNHNS, CDR2 SASEGT. Here the CDR3 DNA reads TGTGCCAGCAGTGAAAGGGTTGAGCTGCTCGAGGAGCTGTTTTTT. It encodes CASSERVELLEELFF.

The chain employs TRBV7-9 and TRBJ2-1, with 11 bases lining up with TRBD2. Germline-derived CDR1 and CDR2 are SEHNR and FQNEAQ (reference sequence). CDR3 length: 18 amino acids. The junction had 15 bases not matched to a gene; V was cut back by 4 bases and J by 7 bases. CDR3 sequence reads: CASSYRSSGRRLVNEQFF. CDR3 coding DNA: TGTGCCAGCAGCTACAGGTCTAGCGGGAGGAGATTGGTGAATGAGCAGTTCTTC.

The chain couples TRBV6-5 to TRBJ1-2; D is uncertain. V was clipped by 6 bases and J by 3 bases, with 8 bases between them. The germline CDR1 and CDR2 sequences are MNHEY and SVGAGI. The CDR3 spans 12 residues. The CDR3 region has the DNA TGTGCCAGCAGCGGAAGGGACTATGGCTACACCTTC. Its translation is CASSGRDYGYTF.

The rearrangement joins TRBV9 to TRBJ2-1; D possibly corresponds to TRBD2 (6 bases). The CDR3 extends over 15 amino acids. Germline V gene lookup returns CDR1 SGDLS and CDR2 YYNGEE. Trimming cost V 3 bases and J 5 bases, with 15 bases left between them. This chain's CDR3 is CASSETGTGDNEQFF. As DNA, the CDR3 is TGTGCCAGCAGCGAGACTGGGACTGGGGACAATGAGCAGTTCTTC.

The rearrangement uses TRBV25-1 and TRBJ2-3; weak D call: TRBD1 (6 bases). The CDR3 sequence is 16 residues long. Trimming shortened V by 2 bases and J by 3 bases, and 15 bases separated the two germline ends. Germline V gene lookup returns CDR1 MGHDK and CDR2 SYGVNS. The CDR3 loop reads CASSETTGWATDTQYF. CDR3 sequence (DNA): TGTGCCAGCAGTGAAACCACAGGGTGGGCAACAGATACGCAGTATTTT. The whole variable domain, filled in from reference TRBV25-1 and TRBJ2-3, reads EADIYQTPRYLVIGTGKKITLECSQTMGHDKMYWYQQDPGMELHLIHYSYGVNSTEKGDLSSESTVSRIRTEHFPLTLESARPSHTSQYLCASSETTGWATDTQYFGPGTRLTVL.

The CDR3 coding sequence is TGCGCCAGCAGCTTGATTGGATCCTACGAGCAGTACTTC. This translates into CASSLIGSYEQYF. The chain employs TRBV5-1 and TRBJ2-7; D is undetermined. Germline CDR1 and CDR2: SGHRS and YFSETQ. V was trimmed by 1 base and J by 1 base, leaving 6 bases between them. This CDR3 spans 13 amino acids.

This clone has a single count. The rearrangement links TRBV7-6 to TRBJ1-2; D gene uncertain. The V and J ends lost 0 bases and 3 bases respectively, with 5 bases between them. The CDR3 loop spans 13 amino acids. CDR1 and CDR2 (germline): SGHVS, FNYEAQ. CDR3 amino acids: CASSLASDYGYTF. CDR3 nucleotides: TGTGCCAGCAGCTTAGCGTCAGACTATGGCTACACCTTC. Full variable domain (missing parts from reference TRBV7-6 and TRBJ1-2): GAGVSQSPRYKVTKRGQDVALRCDPISGHVSLYWYRQALGQGPEFLTYFNYEAQQDKSGLPNDRFSAERPEGSISTLTIQRTEQRDSAMYRCASSLASDYGYTFGSGTRLTVV.

This chain links TRBV27 with TRBJ1-5; D is ambiguous. CDR3 size: 14 residues. Trimming took 7 bases from V and 1 from J, leaving 11 bases between them. Germline CDR1 is MNHEY and CDR2 is SMNVEV (reference sequence). CDR3 sequence reads: CASNPVMSNQPQHF. The CDR3 DNA is TGTGCCAGCAACCCGGTGATGAGCAATCAGCCCCAGCATTTT.

This clone was recorded once. The V and J genes are TRBV6-6 and TRBJ2-3; D might be TRBD1 (5 bases). Per germline, CDR1 MNHNY and CDR2 SVGAGI (reference sequence). The V end lost 11 bases, the J end lost 0 bases, and 12 bases lay between the germline ends. The CDR3 is 13 amino acids. The CDR3 nucleotides are TGTGCCCGTGGGGCAGCTAGCACAGATACGCAGTATTTT. It translates to CARGAASTDTQYF.

This clone was observed a single time. V is TRBV4-1 and J is TRBJ2-7; 9 nucleotides match TRBD1. J gave up 3 bases and V 1 base, and 1 base lay outside the gene matches. The CDR3 length is 14 residues. Looked up from germline, CDR1 is MGHRA and CDR2 is YSYEKL. For the CDR3, the DNA is TGCGCCAGCAGCCAAGCGGGACAGGGCTACGAGCAGTACTTC. Its translation: CASSQAGQGYEQYF.

The rearrangement links TRBV19 to TRBJ2-3; maybe TRBD2 (6 bases). This CDR3 is 18 amino acids long. CDR1 is LNHDA, CDR2 SQIVND, per germline (reference sequence). V gave up 7 bases and J gave up 2 bases, with 25 bases separating them. The CDR3 bases are TGTGCCAGTAATGTCTTCTACGCGGGGCCCAGCGACACAGATACGCAGTATTTT. It specifies CASNVFYAGPSDTDTQYF.

This clone was recorded only once. The chain carries TRBV27 and TRBJ2-5; 8 bases are shared with TRBD1. Germline trimming cut 3 bases from V and 5 bases from J; bases unmatched to any gene: 11. The CDR3 is made up of 16 amino acids. Germline lookup yields CDR1 MNHEY and CDR2 SMNVEV (reference sequence). CDR3 sequence (DNA): TGTGCCAGCAGTTTTTTGTCGGACAGGGTTCGGGAGACCCAGTACTTC. Protein: CASSFLSDRVRETQYF.

This sequence joins TRBV7-9 and TRBJ1-1; a possible D gene is TRBD1 (5 bases). Per germline, CDR1 SEHNR and CDR2 FQNEAQ (reference sequence). Trimming took 1 base from V and 6 from J, leaving 18 bases between them. The CDR3 runs 16 residues. The CDR3 reads CASSLVPGRVAAEAFF. The DNA of the CDR3 is TGTGCCAGCAGCTTAGTCCCGGGACGCGTTGCCGCTGAAGCTTTCTTT.

The V gene is TRBV7-9, the J gene TRBJ1-2; D remains ambiguous. This CDR3 is built from 14 residues. V was pared by 4 bases and J by 4 bases, with 13 bases between. Germline lookup yields CDR1 SEHNR and CDR2 FQNEAQ (reference sequence). Here the CDR3 DNA reads TGTGCCAGCAGCTATACGGCAGGACTCTATGGCTACACCTTC. Its protein is CASSYTAGLYGYTF.

The chain links TRBV4-1 to TRBJ2-7; 7 bases agree with TRBD1. Germline V gives CDR1 MGHRA, CDR2 YSYEKL. The CDR3 spans 16 residues. Trimming cost V 3 bases and J 4 bases; bases outside gene matches: 12. The CDR3 region has the DNA TGCGCCAGCAGCCAGGCTGGGACAGCTACTTTGTACGAGCAGTACTTC. It yields the protein CASSQAGTATLYEQYF.

This clone was detected only once. V gene TRBV19 combines with J gene TRBJ2-1; no clear D gene. CDR3 size: 14 residues. V was cut by 1 base and J by 9 bases, with 13 bases left in between. Germline V CDR1 and CDR2: LNHDA, SQIVND (reference sequence). CDR3 coding DNA: TGTGCCAGTAGTATAGTAAACTCCCTGCCTGAGCAGTTCTTC. Its protein product is CASSIVNSLPEQFF.

The CDR3 DNA follows: TGTGCCAGCAGTTTGGAGACTAGCGGGAGGTATGAGCAGTTCTTC. It codes for CASSLETSGRYEQFF. This chain joins TRBV27 and TRBJ2-1; 13 nucleotides align to TRBD2. Germline loops: CDR1 MNHEY, CDR2 SMNVEV (reference sequence). Unmatched junction bases numbered 4, after V lost 3 bases and J lost 8 bases. The CDR3 spans 15 residues.

This chain connects TRBV6-5 to TRBJ2-5; D remains unclear. Trimming took off 0 bases at V and 5 bases at J, with 1 base between the two ends. CDR3 size: 11 residues. Germline loops: CDR1 MNHEY, CDR2 SVGAGI. The CDR3 loop reads CASSYSETQYF. CDR3 in DNA: TGTGCCAGCAGTTACTCGGAGACCCAGTACTTC.

V is TRBV4-2 and J is TRBJ1-1; 7 bases are shared with TRBD1. This CDR3 has 15 residues. Trimming took 5 bases from V and 1 from J; bases not matched to a gene: 7. Germline assignment: CDR1 LGHNA and CDR2 YNFKEQ. This chain's CDR3 is CASSFAQGENTEAFF. CDR3 DNA: TGTGCCAGCAGCTTCGCCCAGGGGGAGAACACTGAAGCTTTCTTT.

The chain employs TRBV4-1 and TRBJ1-5, with D possibly TRBD1 on 5 matching bases. The V end was cut by 3 bases, the J end by 1 base, with 10 bases between. The CDR3 sequence is 15 residues long. CDR1 and CDR2 (germline): MGHRA, YSYEKL. CDR3 region: CASSQEGYSNQPQHF. In DNA form, the CDR3 reads TGCGCCAGCAGCCAGGAGGGGTACAGCAATCAGCCCCAGCATTTT.

The CDR3 sequence: CASSYSPLAEAFF. In DNA, the CDR3 is TGTGCCAGCAGTTATAGTCCCCTCGCTGAAGCTTTCTTT. V is TRBV6-6 and J is TRBJ1-1; D not certain. V shed 3 bases and J shed 6 bases, with 11 bases lying between them. From germline, CDR1 is MNHNY and CDR2 SVGAGI (reference sequence). This CDR3 spans 13 amino acids.

V is TRBV4-1 and J is TRBJ2-7; the match to TRBD1 covers 8 bases. The V and J ends lost 4 bases and 0 bases, in that order; junction bases with no gene match: 2. In germline, CDR1 is MGHRA, CDR2 YSYEKL. CDR3 length: 14 residues. CDR3 loop: CASSPTGDSYEQYF. The CDR3 DNA sequence: TGCGCCAGCAGCCCGACAGGGGACTCCTACGAGCAGTACTTC.

The CDR3 reads CASSPPSTGIYEQYF. CDR3 coding DNA: TGTGCCAGCAGTCCACCCTCAACAGGGATCTACGAGCAGTACTTC. The V and J genes are TRBV5-4 and TRBJ2-7, with TRBD1 as a possible D gene (6 bases). Germline V gene data show CDR1 as SGHNT and CDR2 as YYREEE (reference sequence). The ends were cut back, 5 bases at V and 3 bases at J, with 18 bases in the middle. This CDR3 spans 15 amino acids.

The chain combines TRBV7-4 with TRBJ1-4; D not resolved. Germline V CDR1 and CDR2: SGHVT, SQSDAQ. V shed 6 bases and J shed 6 bases, with 14 bases lying between them. CDR3 length: 14 residues. DNA for the CDR3: TGTGCCAGCAGGCGGAGATGTGAGTATGAAAAACTGTTTTTT. Translated, it gives CASRRRCEYEKLFF.

The chain links TRBV6-1 to TRBJ1-2; tentative D call: TRBD1 (6 bases). From germline, CDR1 is MNHNS and CDR2 SASEGT. V was clipped by 6 bases and J by 3 bases, with 14 bases between them. This CDR3 has 14 amino acids. Here the CDR3 DNA reads TGTGCCAGCAGGGTATTAGGGGGGTACTATGGCTACACCTTC. As protein: CASRVLGGYYGYTF.